This T cell receptor (beta chain) was captured in a study of lung T cells in sarcoidosis with Löfgren's syndrome. TCRdb independently ran MiXCR on the reads; one entry per CDR3 protein. The sample has tens of thousands of distinct CDR3 sequences, around 21% seen once. The CDR3 spans 13 residues. The V gene's germline CDR1 is GTSNPN and CDR2 SVGIG (reference sequence). The germline V and J ends were trimmed by 2 bases and 9 bases, with 14 bases remaining between them. Source material: CD4+ T cells from PBMCs. This chain links TRBV30 with TRBJ1-5; possible D gene TRBD1, 6 bases. This clonotype was obtained from a human donor with sarcoidosis (Löfgren's syndrome or another form), or a control subject (not recorded which). The CDR3 bases are TGTGCCTGGAGTCACTTTGGGGGCTCGCCCCAGCATTTT. Its protein product is CAWSHFGGSPQHF.